This TCR beta chain was captured by sequencing in a study of T cells in Graves' hyperthyroidism and ophthalmopathy (dated by TCRdb to about 2019). The study in broad terms: Peripheral blood samples were taken at the time of initial diagnosis, prior to any treatment. To identify distinguishing TCR V-J signatures, a discovery cohort of about 95 patients was used, comprising some 43 with Graves' ophthalmopathy and some 60 with stable Graves' hyperthyroidism. An independent validation cohort of fewer than 20 hyperthyroidism patients and approximately 17 patients who later progressed to ophthalmopathy tested prospective prediction of ophthalmopathy. The 90 to 100 discovery patients were randomly split 7:3 into training and test sets. In several Graves' hyperthyroidism patients, the study also compared T-cell repertoires from thyroid tissue with T-cell repertoires from blood. After blood sampling, hyperthyroidism patients were treated with methimazole at a starting dose of 30 mg daily, and ophthalmopathy patients were treated with high-dose intravenous methylprednisolone. The paper describes TCR Vbeta CDR3 sequencing of 120 to 150 peripheral blood samples, made up of around 41 ophthalmopathy patients, approximately 76 hyperthyroidism patients and 17 progressor patients. Overall study outcomes, separate from this receptor: During validation, the model predicted progression to ophthalmopathy a median of roughly 7.1 months ahead of onset, with more than 55% sensitivity and 72.22% specificity. Most expanded thyroid clonotypes (frequency above 0.001) were also detected in blood, a finding suggesting that blood repertoires may reflect thyroid immune responses. Sample size was not statistically predetermined, and investigators were not blinded to group allocation. A model built on a 13 V-J signature distinguished ophthalmopathy from stable hyperthyroidism, reaching about 88% sensitivity and about 81% specificity in cross-validation and 80%/75% in testing.

TCR beta CDR3 regions were amplified from RNA transcripts. For the first round of RT-PCR on the TCR CDR3, the HTBI primer set was used together with the Qiagen OneStep RT-PCR kit. Libraries were constructed in a second round of multiplex PCR, after which size selection and purification were performed. Paired-end sequencing of the libraries was performed with 100 bp reads on an Illumina HiSeq2000. The authors' analysis ran thus. SOAPnuke was used to process the raw data, throwing out any read that contained adapters or uncalled bases, had a mean Phred below 15, or lacked an exact constant-primer or identifier match. COPE v1.2.5 was used to merge the high-quality paired reads, and each unique nucleotide sequence was defined as a clonotype. MiTCR v1.1 was used to align clonotypes to the IMGT TRBV, TRBD and TRBJ reference segments. The analysis was restricted to V-J combinations with a frequency above 0.0001, which together covered about 99% of the repertoires. A TCS score was defined as the ratio of F50 (clonal expansion) to E x V (chaos), with BLOSUM62-based TCRdist applied between CDR3 peptides within each V-J. Welch's t-statistics and random forest reduced just over 500 V-J features to fewer than 15, which were used in a naive Bayes classifier (R e1071). TCRdb reworked the public reads: Q25 trimming with fastp, MiXCR clone assembly, productive beta chains retained. Rows merge per CDR3 protein into single entries with the most common DNA and genes. For this entry, the V and J calls and clone size follow TCRdb and not the study's own pipeline. Present in this sample are approximately 640,000 distinct CDR3 sequences, around 15% of which were seen just once. Of the sample, 3% to 4.5% is held by the ten largest clones.

A patient counted as having stable Graves' hyperthyroidism if no progression to ophthalmopathy occurred over 18 months of follow-up. Hyperthyroidism patients were newly diagnosed, had a disease duration of under 2 months, and were aged 18 to 65 years. Exclusion was applied to patients with uncontrolled infections, other autoimmune diseases, pregnancy or lactation. Diagnoses were established on the basis of clinical symptoms, serum thyroxine and TRAb, thyroid ultrasound, and orbital computed tomography. Ficoll-Paque density gradient centrifugation was used to isolate PBMCs from 9.5 to 10 ml of fresh peripheral blood. Total RNA was extracted with Trizol reagent, and quality was checked on an Agilent 2100 Bioanalyzer. This clonotype was seen at least ten times. Its recognized antigen is unknown. Base qualities were left out, and no much larger clone turns up one base away. The sample taken for sequencing was blood. The source of this sequence is a woman in her 30s with Graves' hyperthyroidism.

The CDR3 corresponds to CASSLDGPYNEQFF. At the DNA level, the sequence is TGCGCCAGCAGCTTGGACGGGCCCTACAATGAGCAGTTCTTC. The chain is encoded by TRBV5-1 joined to TRBJ2-1; the D gene lacks a confident call. The germline V gene encodes CDR1 SGHRS and CDR2 YFSETQ. Deletion took 0 bases off V and 2 bases off J, with a span of 6 bases between the germline ends. Its CDR3 holds 14 amino acids, cysteine through phenylalanine. Of the read, only the CDR3 DNA is kept; its 42 bases are in frame from base 1.